The 10 T cell receptor beta chains below come from one sample, sequenced in a study of T cells in Graves' hyperthyroidism and ophthalmopathy. Amplification yielded TCR beta CDR3 regions, with RNA transcripts as the source. The HTBI primer set served for first-round RT-PCR of the TCR CDR3. TCRdb called the multiplex PCR reads again in MiXCR, with one record for every CDR3 protein. The sample includes under 130,000 distinct CDR3 sequences, about 45% of them seen just once. The specimen was blood. These receptor sequences come from a man aged 35-49 years with Graves' hyperthyroidism.

Of note for this clonotype: Germline is not matched at one junction end, which may reflect a read error. The V and J genes are TRBV5-1 and TRBJ2-7; D is perhaps TRBD1 (6 bases). Germline V lookup: CDR1 SGHRS, CDR2 YFSETQ. The CDR3 has 12 residues. This CDR3 reads CAGSYQGYEQHF. The CDR3 DNA sequence: TGCGCCGGCAGTTACCAGGGGTACGAGCAGCACTTC.

Only a few counts were recorded for this clonotype. Being one base from a much bigger clone, this may be a read error. The V gene is TRBV6-4, the J gene TRBJ1-1; 8 bases match TRBD1. Per germline, CDR1 MRHNA and CDR2 SNTAGT. CDR3 length: 15 residues. The J segment lost 3 bases and the V segment lost 2 bases, leaving 5 bases of the junction unmatched. This CDR3 is CASSDQTGADTEAFF. The CDR3 DNA reads as TGTGCCAGCAGTGACCAGACAGGGGCCGACACTGAAGCTTTCTTT.

This clonotype was counted at least ten times. The chain has TRBV19 and TRBJ2-7; TRBD1 agrees at 9 bases. Germline loops: CDR1 LNHDA, CDR2 SQIVND (reference sequence). J gave up 1 base and V 5 bases, and 6 bases lay outside the gene matches. The length of the CDR3 is 15 residues. The CDR3 loop reads CASSPPGTGSYEQYF. The CDR3, as DNA: TGTGCCAGTAGTCCTCCCGGGACAGGGTCCTACGAGCAGTACTTC.

This clonotype was detected many times. This chain connects TRBV6-5 to TRBJ2-7, with a weak D call TRBD2 (5 bases). Germline V lookup: CDR1 MNHEY, CDR2 SVGAGI. The V end was cut by 6 bases, the J end by 5 bases, with 14 bases between. The CDR3 has 13 residues. The CDR3 DNA reads as TGTGCCAGCAGGGAAACCACGGGGAACGAGCAGTACTTC. Its protein is CASRETTGNEQYF.

For this clonotype: A junction end diverges from the germline sequence, so it may reflect a read error. V and J are TRBV6-5 and TRBJ1-1; D ambiguous. This CDR3 spans 13 amino acids. Germline CDR1 and CDR2: MNHEY and SVGAGI. As DNA, the CDR3 is TGTGCCAGCAGTTACTCGGGGAACATTGAAGCTTTCTTT. Translated, it gives CASSYSGNIEAFF.

Concerning this clonotype itself: Being one base from a much bigger clone, this may be a read error. Here the CDR3 DNA reads TGTGCCAGCGGCCCGACGACTAGCGGGAGGTTAAAAAACATTCAGTACTTC. Amino acid sequence: CASGPTTSGRLKNIQYF. The chain has TRBV14 and TRBJ2-4; TRBD2 matches 13 bases. The CDR3 length is 17 residues. V trimming: 8 bases; J trimming: 4 bases; junction bases outside the gene matches: 11. Germline V gene sequence: CDR1 SGHDN, CDR2 FVKESK.

At least ten counts were recorded for this clonotype. This chain links TRBV7-6 with TRBJ2-7; maybe TRBD2 (6 bases). The V gene lost 5 bases and the J gene lost 5 bases, with 19 bases spanning the gap. From germline, CDR1 is SGHVS and CDR2 FNYEAQ. The length of the CDR3 is 15 residues. The CDR3 loop is CASSPTRQQAHEQYF. In nucleotides, the CDR3 is TGTGCCAGCAGCCCGACTAGGCAGCAGGCCCACGAGCAGTACTTC.

The V and J genes are TRBV7-9 and TRBJ2-1, with TRBD2 identical over 9 bases. J lost 3 bases, V lost 6 bases, and 6 bases had no gene match. This CDR3 region has 15 residues. Germline V gene sequence: CDR1 SEHNR, CDR2 FQNEAQ (reference sequence). This CDR3 reads CASSSTSGHYNEQFF. The CDR3 DNA reads TGTGCCAGCAGTTCGACTAGCGGACACTACAATGAGCAGTTCTTC.

This clonotype occurred many times. V gene TRBV7-9 combines with J gene TRBJ2-5; no clear D gene. Trimming removed 1 base from V and 4 bases from J, with 7 bases in between. CDR1 SEHNR and CDR2 FQNEAQ come from the germline V gene (reference sequence). This CDR3 comprises 13 residues. CDR3 in amino acids: CASSLDGVETQYF. CDR3 DNA sequence: TGTGCCAGCAGCTTAGATGGGGTAGAGACCCAGTACTTC.

This clonotype was counted at least ten times. The chain carries TRBV7-2 and TRBJ2-1; 12 bases are shared with TRBD1. This CDR3 has 17 residues. Germline trimming cut 0 bases from V and 7 bases from J; bases unmatched to any gene: 7. Germline CDR1 SGHTA, CDR2 FQGNSA. In nucleotides, the CDR3 is TGTGCCAGCAGCTTAGCGCTGGGACAGGGGGCCGGGAATGAGCAGTTCTTC. This encodes CASSLALGQGAGNEQFF.